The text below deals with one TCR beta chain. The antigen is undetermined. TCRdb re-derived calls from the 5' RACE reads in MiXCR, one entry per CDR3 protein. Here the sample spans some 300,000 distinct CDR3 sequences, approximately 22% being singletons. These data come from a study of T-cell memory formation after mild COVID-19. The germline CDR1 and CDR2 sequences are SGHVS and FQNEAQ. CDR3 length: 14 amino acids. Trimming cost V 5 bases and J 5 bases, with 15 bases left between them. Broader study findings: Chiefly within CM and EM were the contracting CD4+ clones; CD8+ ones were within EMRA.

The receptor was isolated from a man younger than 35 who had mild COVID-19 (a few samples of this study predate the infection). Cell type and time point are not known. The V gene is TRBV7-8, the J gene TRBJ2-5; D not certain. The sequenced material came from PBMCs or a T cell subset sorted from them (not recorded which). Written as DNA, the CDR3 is TGTGCCAGCAGCCTTAGGGCCCCCCGGGAGACCCAGTACTTC. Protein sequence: CASSLRAPRETQYF.